These 26 T cell receptor beta chains came from one sample sequenced in a study of early T cells in non-severe SARS-CoV-2 infection. TCRdb used MiXCR to reprocess the 5' RACE reads, holding one entry per CDR3 protein. The table has more than 65,000 distinct CDR3 sequences, 9.5% to 15% seen once. Sequencing was performed on whole blood. All receptors derive from an adult who was a healthcare worker with PCR-confirmed SARS-CoV-2 infection or an uninfected control (not recorded which).

Ten or more counts support this clonotype. The rearrangement links TRBV18 to TRBJ2-1; 8 bases align to TRBD1. V gave up 3 bases and J gave up 5 bases; unmatched junction bases: 3. Germline CDR1 reads KGHSH; CDR2 reads LQKENI. CDR3 size: 14 residues. The CDR3 DNA reads TGTGCCAGCTCACCTCCGGACAGGGACAATGAGCAGTTCTTC. It is translated as CASSPPDRDNEQFF.

The genes are TRBV7-3 and TRBJ2-4; TRBD1 or TRBD2 may be the D gene (5 bases each). CDR3 length equals 14 residues. The V gene's germline CDR1 is SGHTA and CDR2 FQGTGA. V lost 0 bases and J lost 5, with 8 bases in between. CDR3: CASSLTGTENIQYF. CDR3 DNA sequence: TGTGCCAGCAGCTTAACGGGGACCGAAAACATTCAGTACTTC.

At least ten counts were recorded for this clonotype. The chain links TRBV13 to TRBJ2-1; 11 bases fit TRBD2. Germline CDR1 is PRHDT and CDR2 is FYEKMQ (reference sequence). The CDR3 extends over 15 amino acids. J gave up 10 bases and V 3 bases, and 8 bases lay outside the gene matches. This CDR3 reads CASSFPSGRPQEQFF. The CDR3 region has the DNA TGTGCCAGCAGCTTCCCTAGCGGGAGGCCCCAGGAGCAGTTCTTC.

The chain carries TRBV7-6 and TRBJ2-7, with TRBD1 matching over 7 bases. CDR1 and CDR2 (germline): SGHVS, FNYEAQ. This CDR3 has 14 amino acids. V shed 4 bases, J shed 4 bases, and the junction held 7 bases outside the gene matches. CDR3 sequence reads: CASSSLGTAYEQYF. CDR3 sequence (DNA): TGTGCCAGCAGCTCCCTTGGGACAGCATACGAGCAGTACTTC.

This clonotype was seen more than once but under ten times. The chain uses TRBV15 and TRBJ2-3; D unresolved. Germline V gene data show CDR1 as LNHNV and CDR2 as YYDKDF (reference sequence). The CDR3 is 13 residues long. V gave up 1 base and J gave up 4 bases, with 6 bases separating them. CDR3 nucleotides: TGTGCCACCAGCAGAGGGTTCTCAGATACGCAGTATTTT. It yields the protein CATSRGFSDTQYF.

This chain links TRBV2 with TRBJ2-6; D perhaps matches TRBD1 (5 bases). The CDR3 totals 17 residues. Trimming removed 3 bases from V and 0 bases from J, with 12 bases in between. Per the germline V gene, CDR1 is SNHLY and CDR2 is FYNNEI. The CDR3 region has the DNA TGTGCCAGCAGTGAGCAGGGTCCGAGCTCTGGGGCCAACGTCCTGACTTTC. This encodes CASSEQGPSSGANVLTF.

The chain combines TRBV6-1 with TRBJ1-2; D is perhaps TRBD1 (6 bases). The CDR3 is 14 residues long. The germline gives CDR1 MNHNS, CDR2 SASEGT. V gave up 5 bases and J gave up 4 bases, with 14 bases separating them. The CDR3 loop reads CASSPGHNSYGYTF. The CDR3 DNA follows: TGTGCCAGCAGTCCGGGACATAATAGCTATGGCTACACCTTC.

This clonotype was counted at least ten times. The rearrangement links TRBV6-4 to TRBJ2-3; D might be TRBD1 or TRBD2, each matching 5 bases. The CDR3 is 15 amino acids. Trimming took 2 bases from V and 0 from J, leaving 9 bases between them. CDR1 is MRHNA and CDR2 is SNTAGT in the germline V gene. Written as DNA, the CDR3 is TGTGCCAGCAGTGACGTTGGGGGTAGCACAGATACGCAGTATTTT. Its translation: CASSDVGGSTDTQYF.

This clonotype was seen a few times. The rearrangement joins TRBV20-1 to TRBJ2-1, with TRBD2 identical over 7 bases. The CDR3 contains 15 residues. The germline CDR1 and CDR2 sequences are DFQATT and SNEGSKA (reference sequence). Germline trimming cut 3 bases from V and 5 bases from J; bases unmatched to any gene: 10. The CDR3 nucleotides are TGCAGTGCTAGTGAGGGGCTAGCGGCTAACAATGAGCAGTTCTTC. It encodes CSASEGLAANNEQFF.

The J gene is TRBJ2-5, the V gene TRBV10-3, with D unclear. Trimming removed 4 bases from V and 1 base from J, with 7 bases in between. The CDR3 is 13 amino acids. Germline V lookup: CDR1 ENHRY, CDR2 SYGVKD. The CDR3 bases are TGTGCCATCAGTGGGGCCACCCAAGAGACCCAGTACTTC. Translation gives CAISGATQETQYF.

This clonotype was observed at least ten times. The chain links TRBV5-1 to TRBJ1-1; D gene uncertain. The CDR3 sequence is 15 residues long. V was trimmed by 0 bases and J by 0 bases, leaving 9 bases between them. From germline, CDR1 is SGHRS and CDR2 YFSETQ. CDR3 sequence: CASSLEGVLNTEAFF. CDR3 nucleotide sequence: TGCGCCAGCAGCTTGGAAGGTGTACTGAACACTGAAGCTTTCTTT.

This clonotype has at least ten counts. CDR3 in amino acids: CASSLGTSTDTQYF. DNA of the CDR3: TGCGCCAGCAGCTTGGGGACTAGCACAGATACGCAGTATTTT. The chain is built from TRBV5-1 and TRBJ2-3, with a possible D match to TRBD2 (5 bases). There are 14 residues in the CDR3. CDR1 is SGHRS, CDR2 YFSETQ, per germline. Trimming shortened V by 0 bases and J by 0 bases, and 5 bases separated the two germline ends.

This clonotype was seen at least ten times. The chain recombines TRBV5-1 with TRBJ2-2; 9 bases fit TRBD1. Germline CDR1 reads SGHRS; CDR2 reads YFSETQ. This CDR3 region has 16 residues. V dropped 2 bases and J dropped 5; count of bases not matched to a gene: 7. CDR3 amino acids: CASSLNTGTGTGELFF. The DNA of the CDR3 is TGCGCCAGCAGCTTAAATACCGGGACAGGGACCGGGGAGCTGTTTTTT.

For this clonotype: A much larger clone differs from this one at a single base, so this may be a read error. The chain links TRBV7-2 to TRBJ2-1, with D perhaps TRBD1 (6 bases). The CDR3 sequence is 14 residues long. Germline V gives CDR1 SGHTA, CDR2 FQGNSA. Trimming left V 4 bases short and J 4 bases short, with 11 bases between. CDR3 DNA: TGTGCCAGCAGCTACTCGGGACAATACAATGAGCAGTTCTTC. The encoded protein is CASSYSGQYNEQFF.

This clonotype was recorded a few times. The chain employs TRBV5-1 and TRBJ2-7, with a possible D match to TRBD2 (6 bases). With 3 bases removed from V and 5 bases from J, the gap between germline ends came to 18 bases. The CDR3 has 15 amino acids. The germline gives CDR1 SGHRS, CDR2 YFSETQ. This CDR3 is CASSSEPSGAHEQYF. The CDR3 DNA reads TGCGCCAGCAGCTCCGAACCCTCGGGAGCCCACGAGCAGTACTTC.

This chain joins TRBV7-2 and TRBJ2-1, with 12 bases identical to TRBD2. The germline CDR1 and CDR2 sequences are SGHTA and FQGNSA. The V gene end was trimmed by 3 bases and the J gene end by 8 bases; junction bases not matched to a gene: 11. The CDR3 contains 17 residues. CDR3 loop: CASSLMGIRLAGDEQFF. The CDR3 nucleotides read TGTGCCAGCAGCTTGATGGGAATTAGACTAGCGGGGGATGAGCAGTTCTTC.

This clonotype was observed a few times. CDR3 sequence reads: CASSQASGSNEQFF. The CDR3 DNA sequence: TGTGCCAGCAGCCAGGCTTCTGGCTCGAATGAGCAGTTCTTC. The chain employs TRBV6-4 and TRBJ2-1; D is unclear. Germline-derived CDR1 and CDR2 are MRHNA and SNTAGT. V was cut by 6 bases and J by 7 bases, with 16 bases left in between. The CDR3 runs 14 residues.

This clonotype has a handful of counts. The V and J genes are TRBV12-3 or TRBV12-4 and TRBJ2-5, with TRBD2 matching 8 bases. This CDR3 contains 14 residues. The CDR3 DNA reads TGTGTCACCAGCGGGAGCGGTAACCATGCGACCCAGTACTTC. Protein product: CVTSGSGNHATQYF.

This clonotype was seen repeatedly, ten times or more. The chain joins TRBV15 to TRBJ1-1; the D gene is possibly TRBD1 (5 bases). CDR1 is LNHNV, CDR2 YYDKDF, per germline (reference sequence). V lost 0 bases and J 8 bases, leaving 10 bases between the germline ends. The CDR3 length is 13 residues. As DNA, the CDR3 is TGTGCCACCAGCAGAGATTGGGCAGGGGAAGCTTTCTTT. Translated: CATSRDWAGEAFF.

This clonotype appeared a few times. The genes are TRBV20-1 and TRBJ2-7; 7 bases match TRBD2. V trimming: 3 bases; J trimming: 6 bases; junction bases outside the gene matches: 8. Germline CDR1 reads DFQATT; CDR2 reads SNEGSKA (reference sequence). This CDR3 contains 13 residues. CDR3 sequence reads: CSASLSGIAEQYF. The CDR3 region has the DNA TGCAGTGCTAGTTTGAGCGGGATAGCCGAGCAGTACTTC.

This clonotype has more than one count but fewer than ten. The chain links TRBV3-1 to TRBJ2-1, with TRBD2 as a possible D gene (5 bases). Germline loops: CDR1 LGHDT, CDR2 YNNKEL (reference sequence). Trimming removed 6 bases from V and 10 bases from J, with 13 bases in between. This CDR3 is 12 amino acids long. The chain's CDR3 is CASRTTGGEQFF. CDR3 coding DNA: TGTGCCAGCAGAACTACCGGAGGAGAGCAGTTCTTC.

This clonotype came up a few times. This chain connects TRBV7-6 to TRBJ2-2, with TRBD2 identical over 14 bases. Looked up from germline, CDR1 is SGHVS and CDR2 is FNYEAQ. V shed 5 bases and J 1 base; nucleotides not matched to a gene: 3. The CDR3 covers 17 residues. The CDR3 nucleotides are TGTGCCAGCAGCCCGGGACTAGCGGGAGAGAACACCGGGGAGCTGTTTTTT. This encodes CASSPGLAGENTGELFF.

This clonotype was detected a few times. The chain recombines TRBV5-1 with TRBJ1-1, with TRBD1 matching 9 bases. This CDR3 contains 15 residues. Trimming took 4 bases from V and 1 from J; bases not matched to a gene: 5. CDR1 is SGHRS, CDR2 YFSETQ, per germline. This CDR3 is CASSPRGQGNTEAFF. In DNA, the CDR3 is TGCGCCAGCAGCCCAAGGGGACAGGGGAACACTGAAGCTTTCTTT.

A few counts support this clonotype. The V gene is TRBV29-1, the J gene TRBJ2-2; no clear D. The CDR3 consists of 12 residues. Trimming left V 7 bases short and J 10 bases short, with 16 bases between. Per the germline V gene, CDR1 is SQVTM and CDR2 is ANQGSEA. The CDR3 nucleotides read TGCAGCGCTACGTCGGAGTACCTGGAGCTGTTTTTT. This codes for CSATSEYLELFF.

This clonotype appeared a few times. The rearrangement uses TRBV2 and TRBJ2-3; perhaps TRBD2 as D (6 bases). The CDR3 extends over 18 amino acids. V dropped 2 bases and J dropped 2 bases, with 20 bases sitting between them. CDR1 and CDR2 (germline): SNHLY, FYNNEI. The CDR3 loop is CASSEREVGGINTDTQYF. The CDR3, as DNA: TGTGCCAGCAGTGAAAGAGAGGTTGGCGGGATAAACACAGATACGCAGTATTTT.

V gene TRBV13 combines with J gene TRBJ2-2, with TRBD2 matching 8 bases. This CDR3 contains 15 residues. V lost 4 bases, J lost 5 bases, and 6 bases stayed unmatched. Germline V gene sequence: CDR1 PRHDT, CDR2 FYEKMQ (reference sequence). CDR3 sequence reads: CASSSRLAITGELFF. Written as DNA, the CDR3 is TGTGCCAGCAGCTCCCGACTAGCGATTACCGGGGAGCTGTTTTTT.